This passage covers 7 T cell receptor beta chains from one sample sequenced in a study of T-cell memory formation after mild COVID-19. TCRdb fed the 5' RACE reads into MiXCR, producing one record per CDR3 protein. Altogether 210,000 or so distinct CDR3 sequences are present, about 27% being singletons, with the ten largest covering about an eighth. The sequencing input was PBMCs or a T cell subset sorted from them (not recorded which). The receptors were sampled from an adult woman who had mild COVID-19 (a few samples of this study predate the infection). Cell type and time point are not known.

This clonotype was detected a few times. The rearrangement joins TRBV6-6 to TRBJ2-3, with TRBD2 matching 8 bases. The CDR3 spans 16 residues. Germline V gene data show CDR1 as MNHNY and CDR2 as SVGAGI (reference sequence). V dropped 6 bases and J dropped 0; count of bases not matched to a gene: 8. The CDR3, as DNA: TGTGCCAGCAGCCCTCGGCTAGCGGGTAGCACAGATACGCAGTATTTT. This sequence encodes CASSPRLAGSTDTQYF.

The table lists this clonotype with a few counts. V is TRBV12-3 or TRBV12-4 and J is TRBJ1-3; D perhaps matches TRBD1 (6 bases). The length of the CDR3 is 14 residues. V was trimmed by 10 bases and J by 0 bases, leaving 13 bases between them. The CDR3 coding sequence is TGTGCCACACTACAGGGACCCTCTGGAAACACCATATATTTT. Translating gives CATLQGPSGNTIYF.

This clonotype was seen once. This rearrangement joins TRBV3-1 to TRBJ2-7; D is uncertain. The V end was cut by 4 bases, the J end by 5 bases, with 15 bases between. The CDR3 is made up of 14 amino acids. Per germline, CDR1 LGHDT and CDR2 YNNKEL (reference sequence). CDR3 protein: CASSPRAPRHEQYF. The CDR3 nucleotides read TGTGCCAGCAGCCCCCGGGCTCCCCGCCACGAGCAGTACTTC.

The CDR3 loop is CATSVPVGDRRGTGELFF. CDR3 nucleotide sequence: TGTGCCACCAGTGTCCCGGTGGGGGACAGGCGGGGGACCGGGGAGCTGTTTTTT. This chain connects TRBV24-1 to TRBJ2-2; D might be TRBD1 (8 bases). The germline V gene encodes CDR1 KGHDR and CDR2 SFDVKD. The CDR3 is made up of 18 amino acids. The V end lost 5 bases, the J end lost 5 bases, and 23 bases lay between the germline ends.

The V gene is TRBV3-1, the J gene TRBJ2-2; 11 nucleotides line up with TRBD2. Looked up from germline, CDR1 is LGHDT and CDR2 is YNNKEL (reference sequence). The CDR3 runs 14 residues. V dropped 6 bases and J dropped 7; count of bases not matched to a gene: 4. The CDR3 DNA sequence: TGTGCCAGCAGGACTAGCGGGAAGGTCGGGGAGCTGTTTTTT. Its translation: CASRTSGKVGELFF. The full variable domain, its missing parts supplied by reference TRBV3-1 and TRBJ2-2, is DTAVSQTPKYLVTQMGNDKSIKCEQNLGHDTMYWYKQDSKKFLKIMFSYNNKELIINETVPNRFSPKSPDKAHLNLHINSLELGDSAVYFCASRTSGKVGELFFGEGSRLTVL.

The gene calls are TRBV24-1 and TRBJ2-1; D is undetermined. The length of the CDR3 is 12 residues. The V end lost 3 bases, the J end lost 8 bases, and 7 bases lay between the germline ends. Per germline, CDR1 KGHDR and CDR2 SFDVKD. Written as DNA, the CDR3 is TGTGCCACCAGTGATGCAGGAGATGAGCAGTTCTTC. Amino acids: CATSDAGDEQFF.

V is TRBV7-2 and J is TRBJ2-7, with 9 bases fitting TRBD2. Germline V CDR1 and CDR2: SGHTA, FQGNSA. V lost 6 bases to trimming and J lost 7 bases; unmatched junction nucleotides: 7. CDR3 length: 13 amino acids. Written as DNA, the CDR3 is TGTGCCAGCAGACTTAGCGGGAGTGGTGAGCAGTACTTC. Protein: CASRLSGSGEQYF.